This T cell receptor (beta chain) emerged from a study of cytomegalovirus exposure and HLA in healthy donors. Study-wide points: Reportedly, diagnosis of cytomegalovirus status by the classifier showed high specificity and sensitivity. Among the CMV-associated chains, a few were confirmed in vitro as specific for CMV antigens. Rarity marked most TCR sequences, yet some public TCRs occurred in many donors.

Details on this clone: Its antigen is not known.

Sequencing was performed with immunoSEQ multiplex PCR; in TCRdb, only in-frame clones are kept and a portion is missing. The sample has some 120,000 clones; about nine tenths are singletons. Per the germline V gene, CDR1 is SGHVS and CDR2 is FNYEAQ. The germline V and J ends were trimmed by 4 bases and 2 bases, with 18 bases remaining between them. The CDR3 contains 16 residues. This clonotype was obtained from a man aged 30-40 years in good health and CMV-seronegative. The sample was PBMCs. This chain connects TRBV7-6 to TRBJ2-7; D is unresolved. The CDR3 bases are TGTGCCAGCAGCTACTCCGCCATGGGCCCGACCTACGAGCAGTACTTC. Translating it yields CASSYSAMGPTYEQYF.